The 21 T cell receptor beta chains presented below share a single source sample, sequenced in a study of shared clonotypes between healthy human individuals. Using immunoSEQ multiplex PCR, the repertoire was profiled, and TCRdb retains in-frame clones only, with some absent. Counted here are hundreds of thousands of clones, roughly 95% occurring once; the ten biggest clones make up approximately 0.11%. CD45RO-negative, CCR7-selected cells formed the naive CD8 fraction, which excluded terminally differentiated effector memory CD45RA+ cells. The specimen sequenced was naive CD8+ T cells sorted from blood. The receptor source for this set is a woman in her thirties in good health.

The V call is TRBV9, the J call TRBJ2-1; unclear D gene. The CDR3 totals 16 residues. V gave up 2 bases and J gave up 0 bases, with 12 bases separating them. Germline-derived CDR1 and CDR2 are SGDLS and YYNGEE. CDR3: CASSVTTELSYNEQFF. The CDR3 DNA follows: TGTGCCAGCAGCGTGACAACGGAGCTCTCCTACAATGAGCAGTTCTTC.

The chain combines TRBV2 with TRBJ2-7; 10 bases are shared with TRBD2. CDR3 length: 16 residues. J lost 2 bases, V lost 5 bases, and 9 bases had no gene match. Germline assignment: CDR1 SNHLY and CDR2 FYNNEI. CDR3 nucleotides: TGTGCCAGCAGTCCAGCGGGGGGGAGTAACCCCTACGAGCAGTACTTC. This sequence encodes CASSPAGGSNPYEQYF. Looking up the rest from reference TRBV2 and TRBJ2-7 gives the full variable domain: EPEVTQTPSHQVTQMGQEVILRCVPISNHLYFYWYRQILGQKVEFLVSFYNNEISEKSEIFDDQFSVERPDGSNFTLKIRSTKLEDSAMYFCASSPAGGSNPYEQYFGPGTRLTVT.

The chain uses TRBV4-2 and TRBJ2-5; 7 bases map to TRBD2. The CDR3 runs to 15 residues. Germline V gene data show CDR1 as LGHNA and CDR2 as YNFKEQ. J was trimmed by 2 bases and V by 4 bases; bases with no gene match: 7. The CDR3 spells CASSLRLAEQETQYF. CDR3 DNA: TGTGCCAGCAGCCTGAGACTAGCAGAACAAGAGACCCAGTACTTC.

This clone was picked up one time. This sample includes further DNA sequences coding for the same CDR3. The chain carries TRBV27 and TRBJ2-7; no clear D. Per the germline V gene, CDR1 is MNHEY and CDR2 is SMNVEV (reference sequence). The CDR3 covers 13 residues. V dropped 0 bases and J dropped 3 bases, with 6 bases sitting between them. The DNA of the CDR3 is TGTGCCAGCAGTTTATCCCCTGGCTACGAGCAGTACTTC. This translates into CASSLSPGYEQYF.

The rearrangement links TRBV28 to TRBJ2-7; D perhaps matches TRBD1 (6 bases). The V end lost 4 bases, the J end lost 6 bases, and 13 bases lay between the germline ends. CDR1 and CDR2 (germline): MDHEN, SYDVKM. This CDR3 spans 13 amino acids. CDR3 amino acids: CASSSIDRTEQYF. In nucleotides, the CDR3 is TGTGCCAGCAGTTCCATTGACAGGACCGAGCAGTACTTC.

The chain uses TRBV2 and TRBJ2-7; TRBD1 matches 8 bases. Germline values: CDR1 SNHLY, CDR2 FYNNEI. Germline trimming cut 6 bases from V and 4 bases from J; bases unmatched to any gene: 5. CDR3 size: 13 residues. The CDR3 region is CASRDRATYEQYF. CDR3 bases: TGTGCCAGCAGGGACAGGGCTACATACGAGCAGTACTTC.

This chain connects TRBV28 to TRBJ1-1; D gene unclear. Deletions cut 3 bases from V and 2 bases from J, with 13 bases between. The CDR3 has 15 residues. Germline CDR1 is MDHEN and CDR2 is SYDVKM. Here the CDR3 reads CASSLVRTLNTEAFF. The CDR3 DNA sequence: TGTGCCAGCAGTTTGGTTAGGACCCTAAACACTGAAGCTTTCTTT.

In regard to this clone: The same CDR3 is also encoded by other DNA sequences in this sample. The chain recombines TRBV27 with TRBJ1-5; 7 nucleotides match TRBD1. The CDR3 is 14 residues long. Germline CDR1 and CDR2: MNHEY and SMNVEV (reference sequence). Losses at the gene ends were 5 bases for V and 4 bases for J; bases not matched to a gene: 5. In DNA form, the CDR3 reads TGTGCCAGCAGTCTAGGGACAGTAAATCAGCCCCAGCATTTT. Encoded protein: CASSLGTVNQPQHF.

This chain links TRBV7-6 with TRBJ2-1; D remains ambiguous. Trimming left V 4 bases short and J 4 bases short, with 5 bases between. The CDR3 is 12 residues long. The germline CDR1 and CDR2 sequences are SGHVS and FNYEAQ. CDR3 nucleotide sequence: TGTGCCAGCAGCTACTTATACAATGAGCAGTTCTTC. This gives the protein CASSYLYNEQFF.

The rearrangement joins TRBV5-6 to TRBJ2-7; D tentatively reads TRBD1 or TRBD2 (5 bases each). This CDR3 is 14 amino acids long. Per germline, CDR1 SGHDT and CDR2 YYEEEE. V lost 4 bases and J lost 2, with 13 bases in between. The CDR3 DNA sequence: TGTGCCAGCAGCCCGAGGGACGAAACCTACGAGCAGTACTTC. It specifies CASSPRDETYEQYF.

V and J are TRBV2 and TRBJ2-3; D tentatively reads TRBD1 or TRBD2 (5 bases each). The CDR3 is 12 residues long. From germline, CDR1 is SNHLY and CDR2 FYNNEI. V was pared by 2 bases and J by 11 bases, with 11 bases between. The DNA of the CDR3 is TGTGCCAGCAGTGAAATCGGGACGCAGCAGTATTTT. Its protein product is CASSEIGTQQYF.

The rearrangement joins TRBV5-8 to TRBJ2-7; possibly TRBD1 or TRBD2 for D (5 bases each). This CDR3 comprises 17 residues. Germline values: CDR1 SGHTS, CDR2 YDEGEE. V dropped 5 bases and J dropped 0 bases, with 21 bases sitting between them. CDR3 amino acids: CASRRPGRVALSYEQYF. The CDR3 nucleotides read TGTGCCAGCAGAAGGCCGGGACGGGTCGCCCTCTCCTACGAGCAGTACTTC.

The chain couples TRBV15 to TRBJ1-4; no clear D gene. In germline, CDR1 is LNHNV, CDR2 YYDKDF (reference sequence). Trimming shortened V by 5 bases and J by 5 bases, and 18 bases separated the two germline ends. The CDR3 runs to 16 residues. The DNA of the CDR3 is TGTGCCACCAGCCGCATTGTAGACACACACAATGAAAAACTGTTTTTT. Protein product: CATSRIVDTHNEKLFF.

This sequence joins TRBV19 and TRBJ2-3; TRBD2 matches at 9 bases. CDR1 and CDR2 from the germline V gene are LNHDA and SQIVND (reference sequence). The V segment lost 10 bases and the J segment 3 bases; nucleotides outside the gene matches: 5. The CDR3 contains 13 residues. In DNA form, the CDR3 reads TGTGCCACACGGGCGGGAGGGACAGATACGCAGTATTTT. This translates into CATRAGGTDTQYF.

The chain recombines TRBV4-2 with TRBJ1-1; TRBD1 aligns across 8 bases. V trimming: 0 bases; J trimming: 0 bases; junction bases outside the gene matches: 9. Germline V gives CDR1 LGHNA, CDR2 YNFKEQ. This CDR3 has 18 amino acids. The chain's CDR3 is CASSQDLDRADMNTEAFF. CDR3 DNA sequence: TGTGCCAGCAGCCAAGATCTGGACAGGGCGGATATGAACACTGAAGCTTTCTTT.

This sequence joins TRBV28 and TRBJ1-2, with D hard to call. Germline V gene data show CDR1 as MDHEN and CDR2 as SYDVKM. Trimming took 9 bases from V and 6 from J, leaving 14 bases between them. CDR3 length: 12 amino acids. This chain's CDR3 is CASSSVKDGYTF. For the CDR3, the DNA is TGTGCCAGTTCTAGTGTAAAGGATGGCTACACCTTC.

The genes are TRBV4-1 and TRBJ2-7; 8 bases match TRBD1. The trim removed 4 bases at V and 2 bases at J, leaving 7 bases unmatched. The CDR3 is made up of 15 amino acids. The germline V gene encodes CDR1 MGHRA and CDR2 YSYEKL. CDR3 nucleotides: TGCGCCAGCAGCCGTTCCGGGACAGGAGCCTACGAGCAGTACTTC. It is translated as CASSRSGTGAYEQYF.

This rearrangement joins TRBV14 to TRBJ2-3; D might be TRBD1 (6 bases). The CDR3 consists of 16 residues. From germline, CDR1 is SGHDN and CDR2 FVKESK. The V end lost 2 bases, the J end lost 0 bases, and 12 bases lay between the germline ends. The DNA of the CDR3 is TGTGCCAGCAGCCAATTTCGACAGGCGAGCACAGATACGCAGTATTTT. It specifies CASSQFRQASTDTQYF.

This clone was seen once. The J gene is TRBJ1-4, the V gene TRBV15; tentative D call: TRBD1 (5 bases). Germline assignment: CDR1 LNHNV and CDR2 YYDKDF (reference sequence). Trimming removed 1 base at V and 1 base at J, with 7 bases between. CDR3 length: 15 amino acids. The CDR3 DNA reads TGTGCCACCAGCAGAGTGGGGGGAACTAATGAAAAACTGTTTTTT. Amino acids: CATSRVGGTNEKLFF.

V is TRBV6-6 and J is TRBJ2-5, with 12 bases fitting TRBD2. The CDR3 runs 15 residues. J was trimmed by 5 bases and V by 7 bases; bases with no gene match: 8. Germline assignment: CDR1 MNHNY and CDR2 SVGAGI (reference sequence). DNA for the CDR3: TGTGCCAGCATCGGACTAGCGGGACCGGGTGAGACCCAGTACTTC. This translates into CASIGLAGPGETQYF.

The rearrangement uses TRBV30 and TRBJ1-1; 7 bases align to TRBD1. CDR3 size: 11 residues. After removal of 1 base from V and 11 bases from J, the junction contained 4 bases not matched to a gene. Looked up from germline, CDR1 is GTSNPN and CDR2 is SVGIG (reference sequence). For the CDR3, the DNA is TGTGCCTGGAGTGAGGGGGCGCGGGCTTTCTTT. It yields the protein CAWSEGARAFF.